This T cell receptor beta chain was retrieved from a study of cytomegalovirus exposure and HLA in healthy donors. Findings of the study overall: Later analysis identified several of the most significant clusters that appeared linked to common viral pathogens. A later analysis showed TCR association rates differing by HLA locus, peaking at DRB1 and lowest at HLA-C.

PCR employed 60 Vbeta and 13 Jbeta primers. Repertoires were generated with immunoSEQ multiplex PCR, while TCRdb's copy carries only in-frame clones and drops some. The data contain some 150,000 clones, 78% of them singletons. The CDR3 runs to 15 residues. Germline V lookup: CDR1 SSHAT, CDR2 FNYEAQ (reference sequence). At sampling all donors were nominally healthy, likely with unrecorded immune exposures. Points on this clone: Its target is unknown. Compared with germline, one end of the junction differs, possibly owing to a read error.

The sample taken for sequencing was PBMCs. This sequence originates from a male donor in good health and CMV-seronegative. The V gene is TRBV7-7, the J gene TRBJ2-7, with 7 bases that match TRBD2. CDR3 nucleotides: TGTGCTAGCAGCCCTCGGGCTAGCGGACCCTACGAGCAGTACTTC. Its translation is CASSPRASGPYEQYF.